A selection of T cell receptor beta chains follows, all from one sample in a study of blood T cell repertoires in COVID-19. The protocol was immunoSEQ multiplex PCR, while the TCRdb copy is restricted to in-frame clones and leaves out a portion. The sample gives roughly 230,000 clones, around 90% of which show up once; roughly 7.2% is in the top ten. The sequencing sample was made of PBMCs or T cells enriched from blood (not recorded which). Receptors were obtained from a man younger than 40 in a cohort exposed to, infected with or recovered from COVID-19 (not recorded which). CDR3s include the opening cysteine and the closing phenylalanine or tryptophan. The D gene is left open where the match is weak. Some rows have no size entry. The others give once, few or many, or a class for an expanded clone.

V	size	D	J	CDR3	DNA
TRBV9	NA	NA	TRBJ1-1	CASSATIDSYTEAFF	TGTGCCAGCAGCGCAACAATCGACAGCTACACTGAAGCTTTCTTT
TRBV9	NA	TRBD2	TRBJ2-7	CASSAEGGRGEQYF	TGTGCCAGCAGCGCCGAGGGCGGGAGAGGCGAGCAGTACTTC
TRBV11-2	NA	TRBD1	TRBJ1-2	CASSPSGTGGYGYTF	TGTGCCAGCAGCCCTTCTGGGACAGGGGGCTATGGCTACACCTTC
TRBV3-1/TRBV3-2	NA	NA	TRBJ2-7	CASSQEDAASYEQYF	TGTGCCAGCAGCCAGGAGGACGCAGCCTCCTACGAGCAGTACTTC
TRBV7-9	NA	TRBD1	TRBJ2-2	CASSSTGQRRVNTGELFF	TGTGCCAGCAGCTCCACGGGACAGAGACGAGTGAACACCGGGGAGCTGTTTTTT
TRBV11-2	NA	NA	TRBJ2-7	CASSLDRPGYEQYF	TGTGCCAGCAGCTTAGATCGTCCGGGATACGAGCAGTACTTC
TRBV7-2	NA	NA	TRBJ2-7	CASSLVFFWEDQGSHEQYF	TGTGCCAGCAGCTTAGTGTTTTTTTGGGAAGACCAGGGCTCCCACGAGCAGTACTTC
TRBV28	NA	NA	TRBJ1-6	CASSLGNSPLHF	TGTGCCAGCAGTTTGGGCAATTCACCCCTCCACTTT
TRBV27	NA	NA	TRBJ2-7	CASSPISSSYEQYF	TGTGCCAGCAGTCCTATTTCAAGCTCCTACGAGCAGTACTTC
TRBV19	NA	TRBD2	TRBJ2-2	CASTGGVAAGELFF	TGTGCCAGTACCGGGGGGGTCGCAGCCGGGGAGCTGTTTTTT
TRBV9	few	TRBD1	TRBJ1-2	CASRAEGQRHYGYTF	TGTGCCAGCAGGGCCGAGGGACAGAGACACTATGGCTACACCTTC
TRBV7-9	NA	TRBD2	TRBJ2-1	CASRTLAGGSNEQFF	TGTGCCAGCAGGACACTAGCGGGAGGGTCGAATGAGCAGTTCTTC
TRBV28	NA	NA	TRBJ2-7	CASSRGGLAEQYF	TGTGCCAGCAGCCGGGGTGGGCTAGCGGAGCAGTACTTC
TRBV7-9	NA	TRBD2	TRBJ2-3	CAATGGGGTDTQYF	TGTGCCGCAACGGGCGGGGGGGGCACAGATACGCAGTATTTT
TRBV28	NA	NA	TRBJ1-2	CATEFGGYTF	TGTGCCACAGAATTTGGTGGCTACACCTTC
TRBV27	NA	NA	TRBJ1-5	CASSFSVNQPQHF	TGTGCCAGCAGTTTCTCAGTGAATCAGCCCCAGCATTTT
TRBV20-1	NA	NA	TRBJ1-4	CSASGGATNEKLFF	TGCAGTGCTAGTGGGGGAGCCACTAATGAAAAACTGTTTTTT
TRBV3-1/TRBV3-2	few	NA	TRBJ2-1	CASSQVWGRSNNEQFF	TGTGCCAGCAGCCAAGTGTGGGGGAGGTCAAACAATGAGCAGTTCTTC
TRBV11-3	NA	NA	TRBJ2-3	CASSQGQPDTQYF	TGTGCCAGCAGCCAAGGACAGCCAGATACGCAGTATTTT
TRBV3-1/TRBV3-2	NA	NA	TRBJ1-3	CASSQGQAGAHSGNTIYF	TGTGCCAGCAGCCAAGGACAGGCTGGGGCCCACTCTGGAAACACCATATATTTT
TRBV7-8	NA	NA	TRBJ2-1	CASSPNRERTYNEQFF	TGTGCCAGCAGCCCAAACAGGGAAAGGACCTACAATGAGCAGTTCTTC
TRBV15	NA	NA	TRBJ2-7	CATETGGGGEQYF	TGTGCCACCGAGACAGGTGGTGGGGGCGAGCAGTACTTC
TRBV15	NA	TRBD1	TRBJ1-5	CATSGQVQPQHF	TGTGCCACCAGCGGACAGGTTCAGCCCCAGCATTTT
TRBV2	once	TRBD1	TRBJ2-3	CATLPDRGEDTQYF	TGTGCCACACTCCCGGACAGGGGTGAAGATACGCAGTATTTT
TRBV24-1	NA	NA	TRBJ1-5	CATSDPRLAGSNQPQHF	TGTGCCACCAGTGACCCGCGGTTGGCCGGATCCAATCAGCCCCAGCATTTT